The TCR beta chain described here comes from a study of T cells in Graves' hyperthyroidism and ophthalmopathy. Note on this clonotype: Its antigen is undetermined.

The investigators amplified TCR beta CDR3 regions from RNA transcripts. Carried out on the TCR CDR3, a first-round RT-PCR used the HTBI primer set. TCRdb itself ran the multiplex PCR reads through MiXCR, one entry per CDR3 protein. Of 450,000 to 700,000 distinct CDR3 sequences listed, about half are singletons. Study-level results: Ophthalmopathy and stable hyperthyroidism were told apart by a 13 V-J model.

This CDR3 is 13 amino acids long. Germline values: CDR1 SGHRS, CDR2 YFSETQ. Uncontrolled infection, other autoimmune disease, pregnancy or lactation barred patients from enrollment. This sequence originates from an adult woman with Graves' disease, either hyperthyroidism or ophthalmopathy (not recorded which). V usage is TRBV5-1 and J usage is TRBJ2-5; the D is unclear. Matching the DNA end better, TRBJ2-1 makes the J call doubtful. The sequenced sample was peripheral blood or thyroid tissue (not recorded which). The CDR3: CASSSTQWNEQFF. The CDR3 nucleotides read TGCGCCAGCAGCTCGACACAGTGGAATGAGCAGTTCTTC.